This T cell receptor beta chain is drawn from a study of blood T cell repertoires in COVID-19. For the study at large: Some COVID-19 samples were acute and others convalescent; all came from the United States, Italy and Spain. The analysed material was cDNA or gDNA that came from T cells, B-cell-depleted T cells, or PBMCs.

CDR1 and CDR2 (germline): SGDLS, YYNGEE. Deletions cut 0 bases from V and 1 base from J, with 11 bases between. CDR3 length equals 15 residues. Per the original methods: Estimated nucleated cell counts came from reference gene primer amplification. Generated by immunoSEQ multiplex PCR, the TCRdb table keeps only in-frame clones and is missing some. Clone size and the V and J calls come from that table; the DNA yielded D and trimming. The table has roughly 130,000 clones, roughly 80% seen once; the top ten hold 3% to 3.5%. This chain uses TRBV9 with TRBJ2-7, with a weak D call TRBD1 (6 bases). The clonotype originates from a woman older than 75 with acute or convalescent COVID-19. The specimen was peripheral blood. CDR3 in amino acids: CASSVGQALSYEQYF. CDR3 sequence (DNA): TGTGCCAGCAGCGTAGGACAGGCCCTATCCTACGAGCAGTACTTC.